This T cell receptor (beta chain) was sequenced in a study of blood T cells in healthy people across ages. Then a second PCR, running about 6 to 11 cycles, was carried out with a sample-barcoded 5' primer and a J-beta primer mix. TCRdb re-called the 5' RACE reads with MiXCR, one entry per CDR3 protein. The sample holds hundreds of thousands of distinct CDR3 sequences, about 24% seen once. Separately, the same data were catalogued under a study of T cells of mothers and their children.

This sequence was found in a boy between 5 and 17 years old in good health. Sequencing used blood.

CDR3 in DNA: TGCAGTGCTCCCCCCCGACTAGCGGGGTTCACAGATACGCAGTATTTT. Translation: CSAPPRLAGFTDTQYF. The V call is TRBV20-1, the J call TRBJ2-3, with 11 positions matching TRBD2. CDR3 size: 16 residues. Germline assignment: CDR1 DFQATT and CDR2 SNEGSKA (reference sequence). The ends lost 5 bases at V and 2 bases at J; junction bases unmatched: 9.